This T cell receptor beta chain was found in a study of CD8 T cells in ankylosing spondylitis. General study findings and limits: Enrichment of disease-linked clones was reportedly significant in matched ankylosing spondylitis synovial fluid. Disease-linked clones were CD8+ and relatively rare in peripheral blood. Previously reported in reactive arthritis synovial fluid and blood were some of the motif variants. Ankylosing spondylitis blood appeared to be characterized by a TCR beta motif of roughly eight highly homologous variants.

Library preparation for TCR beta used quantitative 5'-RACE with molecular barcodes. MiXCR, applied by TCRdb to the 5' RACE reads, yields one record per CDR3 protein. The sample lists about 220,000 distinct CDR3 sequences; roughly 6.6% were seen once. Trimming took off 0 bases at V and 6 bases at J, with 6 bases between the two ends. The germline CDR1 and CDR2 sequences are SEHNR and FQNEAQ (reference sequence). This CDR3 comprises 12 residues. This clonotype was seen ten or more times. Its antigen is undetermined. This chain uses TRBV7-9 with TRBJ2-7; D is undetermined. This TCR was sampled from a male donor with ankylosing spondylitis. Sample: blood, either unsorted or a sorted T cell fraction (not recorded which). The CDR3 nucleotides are TGTGCCAGCAGCTTAGCGCTAAGCGAGCAGTACTTC. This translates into CASSLALSEQYF.